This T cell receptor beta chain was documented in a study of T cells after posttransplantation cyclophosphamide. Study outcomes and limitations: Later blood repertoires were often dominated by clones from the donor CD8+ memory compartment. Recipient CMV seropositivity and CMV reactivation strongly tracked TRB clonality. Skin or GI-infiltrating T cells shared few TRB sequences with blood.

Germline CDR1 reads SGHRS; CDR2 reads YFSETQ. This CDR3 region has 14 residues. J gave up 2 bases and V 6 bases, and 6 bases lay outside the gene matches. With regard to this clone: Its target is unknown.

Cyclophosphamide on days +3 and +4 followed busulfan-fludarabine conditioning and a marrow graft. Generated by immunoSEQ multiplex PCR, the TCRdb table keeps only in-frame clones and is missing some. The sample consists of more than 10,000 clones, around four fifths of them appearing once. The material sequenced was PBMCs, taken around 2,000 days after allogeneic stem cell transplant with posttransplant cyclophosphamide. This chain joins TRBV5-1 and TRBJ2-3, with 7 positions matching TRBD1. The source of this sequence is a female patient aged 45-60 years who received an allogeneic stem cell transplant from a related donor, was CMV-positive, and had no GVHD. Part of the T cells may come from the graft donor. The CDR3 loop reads CASTPGQLTDTQYF. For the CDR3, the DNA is TGCGCCAGCACCCCGGGACAGCTCACAGATACGCAGTATTTT.